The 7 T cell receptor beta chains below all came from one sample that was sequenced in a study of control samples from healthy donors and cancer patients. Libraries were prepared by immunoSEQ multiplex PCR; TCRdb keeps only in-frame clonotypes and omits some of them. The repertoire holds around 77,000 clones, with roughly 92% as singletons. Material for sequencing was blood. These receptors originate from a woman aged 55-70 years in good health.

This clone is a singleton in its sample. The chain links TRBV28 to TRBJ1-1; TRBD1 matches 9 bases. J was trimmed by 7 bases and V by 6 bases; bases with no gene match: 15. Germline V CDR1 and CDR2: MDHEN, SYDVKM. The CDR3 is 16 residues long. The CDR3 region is CASSQSGTGKEGEAFF. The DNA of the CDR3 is TGTGCCAGCAGCCAATCCGGGACAGGGAAAGAAGGTGAAGCTTTCTTT.

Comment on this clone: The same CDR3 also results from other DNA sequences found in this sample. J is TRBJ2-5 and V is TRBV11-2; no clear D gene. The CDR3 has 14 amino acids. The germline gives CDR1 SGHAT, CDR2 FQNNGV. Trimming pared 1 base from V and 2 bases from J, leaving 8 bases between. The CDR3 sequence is CASSLGYTQETQYF. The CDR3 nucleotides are TGTGCCAGCAGCTTAGGATATACACAAGAGACCCAGTACTTC.

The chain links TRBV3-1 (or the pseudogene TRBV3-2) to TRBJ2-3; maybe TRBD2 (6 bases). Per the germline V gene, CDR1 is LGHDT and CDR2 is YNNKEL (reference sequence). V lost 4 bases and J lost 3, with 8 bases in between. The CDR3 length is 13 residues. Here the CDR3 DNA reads TGTGCCAGCAGCCGACTAGGAACAGATACGCAGTATTTT. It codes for CASSRLGTDTQYF.

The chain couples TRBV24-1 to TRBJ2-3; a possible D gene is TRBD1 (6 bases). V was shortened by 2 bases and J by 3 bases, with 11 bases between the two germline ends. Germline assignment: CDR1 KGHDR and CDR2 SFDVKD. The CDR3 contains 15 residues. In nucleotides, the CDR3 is TGTGCCACCAGTGATTGGGGGCAGGGAACAGATACGCAGTATTTT. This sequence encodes CATSDWGQGTDTQYF.

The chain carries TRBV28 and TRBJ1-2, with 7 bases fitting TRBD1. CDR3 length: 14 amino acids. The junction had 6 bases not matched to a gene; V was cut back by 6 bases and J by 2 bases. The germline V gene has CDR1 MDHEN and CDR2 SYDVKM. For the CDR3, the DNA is TGTGCCAGCAGGTTGACAGGGCAAAACTATGGCTACACCTTC. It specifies CASRLTGQNYGYTF.

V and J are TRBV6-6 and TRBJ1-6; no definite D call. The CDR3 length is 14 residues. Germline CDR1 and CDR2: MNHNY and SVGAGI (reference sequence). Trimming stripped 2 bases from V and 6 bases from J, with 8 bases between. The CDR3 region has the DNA TGTGCCAGCAGTTACACCAAATCTAATTCACCCCTCCACTTT. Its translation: CASSYTKSNSPLHF.

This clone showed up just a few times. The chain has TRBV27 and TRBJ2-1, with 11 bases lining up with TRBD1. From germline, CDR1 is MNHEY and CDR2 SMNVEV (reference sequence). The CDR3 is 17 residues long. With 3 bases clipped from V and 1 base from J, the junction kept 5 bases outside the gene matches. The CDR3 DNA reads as TGTGCCAGCAGTTTCTACCGGGACAGGGGGTCCTACAATGAGCAGTTCTTC. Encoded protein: CASSFYRDRGSYNEQFF.